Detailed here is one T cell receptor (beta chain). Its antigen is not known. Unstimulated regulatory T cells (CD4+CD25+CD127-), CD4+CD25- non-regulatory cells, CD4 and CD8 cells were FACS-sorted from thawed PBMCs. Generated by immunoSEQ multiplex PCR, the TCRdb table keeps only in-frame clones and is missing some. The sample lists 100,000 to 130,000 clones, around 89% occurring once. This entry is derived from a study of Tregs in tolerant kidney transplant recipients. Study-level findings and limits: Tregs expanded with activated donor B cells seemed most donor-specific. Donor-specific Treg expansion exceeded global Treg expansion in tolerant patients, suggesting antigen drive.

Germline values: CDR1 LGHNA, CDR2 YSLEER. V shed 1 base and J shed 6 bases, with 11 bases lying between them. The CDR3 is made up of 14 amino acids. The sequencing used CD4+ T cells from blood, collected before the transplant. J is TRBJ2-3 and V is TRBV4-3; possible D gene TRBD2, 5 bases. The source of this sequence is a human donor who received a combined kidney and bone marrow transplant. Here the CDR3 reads CASSQVSGFDTQYF. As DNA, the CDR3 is TGCGCCAGCAGCCAAGTGAGCGGATTTGATACGCAGTATTTT.